This TCR beta chain came from a study of T cells in women clearing cervical HPV infection. The study's findings and limits: Cases carried less TRBV6-7 than controls: roughly 0.11% versus 0.16%. A classifier using richness and V gene abundances reached an AUC of around 0.81.

TCRdb's copy holds only in-frame clones and misses some; the assay was immunoSEQ multiplex PCR. This sample contains tens of thousands of clones. Prevalent HPV16 infections were excluded; only incident single HPV16 infections included. The ends were cut back, 7 bases at V and 7 bases at J, with 23 bases in the middle. The CDR3 has 16 amino acids. Per germline, CDR1 LNHDA and CDR2 SQIVND (reference sequence). Turning to this clone: The antigen is unknown. Read coverage stops 3 residues before the CDR3 terminus; the germline J gene supplies the remainder.

Sequencing was done on a sample of blood buffy coat. This clonotype was sampled from a woman between 18 and 75 years old with a cervical HPV16 infection that either progressed to CIN3+ or cleared (not recorded which). V and J are TRBV19 and TRBJ2-1; D might be TRBD1 or TRBD2, each matching 5 bases. The chain's CDR3 is CASKRGASGSLNEQFF. The CDR3 DNA, read in part, is TGTGCCAGTAAAAGGGGAGCGTCCGGAAGCTTGAATGAG.